This TCR beta chain was found in a study of blood T cell repertoires in COVID-19. Study-level background: The United States, Italy and Spain were the sources of the acute and convalescent COVID-19 samples.

Using immunoSEQ multiplex PCR, the repertoire was profiled, and TCRdb retains in-frame clones only, with some absent. This table holds 90,000 to 110,000 clones, 81% found once. The length of the CDR3 is 16 residues. CDR1 is SNHLY and CDR2 is FYNNEI in the germline V gene. Deletions cut 3 bases from V and 4 bases from J, with 18 bases between. This chain joins TRBV2 and TRBJ1-2; maybe TRBD1 (6 bases). The TCR sequence derives from a woman in her seventies with acute or convalescent COVID-19. Sequences were obtained from peripheral blood. CDR3 nucleotides: TGTGCCAGCAGTGACAATTTAGGGGGTACACCCTATGGCTACACCTTC. Translated: CASSDNLGGTPYGYTF.